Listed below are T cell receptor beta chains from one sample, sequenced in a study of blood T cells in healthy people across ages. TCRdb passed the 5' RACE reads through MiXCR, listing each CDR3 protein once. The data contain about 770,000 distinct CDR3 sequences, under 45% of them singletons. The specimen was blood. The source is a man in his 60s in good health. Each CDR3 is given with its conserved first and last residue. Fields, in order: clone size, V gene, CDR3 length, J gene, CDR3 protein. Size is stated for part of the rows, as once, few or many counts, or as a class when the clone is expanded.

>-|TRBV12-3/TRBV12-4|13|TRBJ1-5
CASRRDRDQPQHF
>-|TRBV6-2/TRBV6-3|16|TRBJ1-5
CASSRWPPRRNQPQHF
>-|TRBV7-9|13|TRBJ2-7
CASSPKNRDEQYF
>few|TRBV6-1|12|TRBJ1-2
CASTPAVYGYTF
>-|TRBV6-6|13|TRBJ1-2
CASSYLDNYGYTF
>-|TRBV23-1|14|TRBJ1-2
CGSSPPTGPYGYTF
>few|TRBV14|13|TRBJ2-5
CASSQGLVETQYF
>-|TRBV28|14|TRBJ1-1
CASGPGQGARGAFF
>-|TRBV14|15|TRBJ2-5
CASSQAFGNQETQYF
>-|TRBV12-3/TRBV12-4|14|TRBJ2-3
CASSLRAGADMQYF
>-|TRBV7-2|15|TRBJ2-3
CASSFVGLAIDTQYF
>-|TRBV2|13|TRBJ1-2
CASSEGFAWGYTF
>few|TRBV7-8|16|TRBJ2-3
CASSQGRGASTDTQYF
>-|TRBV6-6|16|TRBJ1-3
CASSNHRGSSGNTIYF
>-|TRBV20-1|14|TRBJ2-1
CSARSQGPYNEQFF
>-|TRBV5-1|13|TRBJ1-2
CASIGPAEGGYTF
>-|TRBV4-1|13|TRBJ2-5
CASSFRLQETQYF
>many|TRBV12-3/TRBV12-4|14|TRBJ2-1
CASSLAQGRNEQFF
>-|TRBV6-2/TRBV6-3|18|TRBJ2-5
CASSYSNLSGGLQETQYF
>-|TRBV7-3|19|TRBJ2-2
CASSLKRRDSGGNTGELFF
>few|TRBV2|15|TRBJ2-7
CASSDWDRGTREQYF
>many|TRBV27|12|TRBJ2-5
CASSLAQGTQYF
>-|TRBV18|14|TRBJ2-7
CASSPLRGRYEQYF
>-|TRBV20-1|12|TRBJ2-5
CRADRGSGEQYF
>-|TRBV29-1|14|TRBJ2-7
CSVVWDGELCEQYF
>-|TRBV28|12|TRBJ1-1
CASSWGEGEAFF
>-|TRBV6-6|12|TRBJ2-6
CASAQGANVLTF
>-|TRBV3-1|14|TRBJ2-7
CASSQGTRNYEQYF
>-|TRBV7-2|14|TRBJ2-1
CASSFGRQVAEQFF
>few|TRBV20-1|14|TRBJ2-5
CSAAPGLAHETQYF
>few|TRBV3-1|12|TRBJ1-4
CASTGLGEKLFF
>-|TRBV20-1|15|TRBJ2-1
CSAQGTSGGGLEQFF
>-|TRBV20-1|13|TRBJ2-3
CSAPTELANTHYF
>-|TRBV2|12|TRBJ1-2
CASSVWGNGYTF
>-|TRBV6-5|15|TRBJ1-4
CASMRNRGANEKLFF
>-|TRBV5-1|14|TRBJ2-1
CASSSTGATDEQFF
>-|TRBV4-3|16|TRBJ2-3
CASSSDLGLASDTQYF
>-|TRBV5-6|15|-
CASSLGQGRFYEQYF
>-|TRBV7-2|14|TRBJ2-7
CASSSRRRSYEQYF
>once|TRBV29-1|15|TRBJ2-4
CSVEKTGGGRNIQYF
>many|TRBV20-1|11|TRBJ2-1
CSAIQGNEQFF
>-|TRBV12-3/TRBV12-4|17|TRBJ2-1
CANSLPTTSLGHNEQFF
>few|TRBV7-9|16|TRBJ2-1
CASSKISGTSYNEQFF